This T cell receptor beta chain was observed in a study of blood T cell repertoires in COVID-19. Looking at the study overall: Sites across the United States, Italy and Spain contributed samples from acute and convalescent COVID-19.

The authors' processing: Amplification of reference gene primers was used by the study to estimate nucleated cell counts. Libraries were prepared by immunoSEQ multiplex PCR; TCRdb keeps only in-frame clonotypes and omits some of them. For V, J and clone size, that table is used; D and trimming come from the DNA. The sample carries under 300,000 clones, approximately 90% recorded once. Turning to this clone: A junction end diverges from the germline sequence, so it may reflect a read error.

The germline gives CDR1 MNHEY, CDR2 SMNVEV (reference sequence). The CDR3 extends over 12 amino acids. Those enrolled, adults aged about 18 to 89 years, came from about two dozen US areas. What the recovered Cohort 3 donors had was two negative PCRs, clearance, or symptom resolution. This TCR was recovered from a woman aged 18-35 years who had recovered from COVID-19. V is TRBV27 and J is TRBJ2-7, with 9 bases identical to TRBD1. The sample consisted of PBMCs or T cells enriched from blood (not recorded which). CDR3 DNA sequence: TGTGCCAGCAGTGCAACAGGGGGCCCAACCTCCTTC. It codes for CASSATGGPTSF.